This TCR beta chain was found in a study of blood T cell repertoires in COVID-19 (dated by TCRdb to between 2020 and 2021). Study-wide context: Samples covering the acute and convalescent phases of COVID-19 were provided by collaborators in the United States, Italy and Spain. The prospective study material was composed of cDNA or gDNA derived from T cells, B-cell-depleted T cells, or PBMCs. Deeply sampled blood TCRbeta repertoires from subjects exposed to, actively infected with, or recovered from COVID-19 were included in the dataset. The repertoires were released in a freely available public database meant as a resource for research on the immune response to SARS-CoV-2. The samples were drawn from two sources: the first 160 participants of the ongoing ImmuneRACE study, and fewer than 1,500 subjects contributed by 6 global collaborators. A de-identified subject ID, COVID-19 status, age in years and sex were almost always included in the sample metadata. Where available, HLA class I and class II types were taken from metadata supplied by the sample provider and were not determined by assay-based typing.

Broad study findings and their caveats: The amount of clinical and demographic metadata varied by source and participant and was provided uncurated.

Whole blood was collected in K2EDTA tubes by collaborating institutions according to the institutions' own protocols. For TCRbeta analysis, collaborator samples were shipped as frozen whole blood, as isolated PBMCs, or as DNA extracted from either sample type. CDR1 is given as LGHDT and CDR2 as YNNKEL, both from the germline V gene (reference sequence). Reading from cysteine to phenylalanine, the CDR3 counts 19 amino acids. The kept DNA is CDR3 alone, 57 bases in frame from the first base. Unmatched junction bases come to 14, with V trimmed by 1 base and J by 2 bases. Points on this clone: Its antigen is not yet known. One base away there is no much larger clone; base qualities are not given.

The immunoSEQ Assay, a bias-controlled multiplex PCR, was used to amplify TCRbeta CDR3 regions from genomic DNA. As for the original processing: Nucleated cell counts per sample were estimated from amplification of reference gene primers within the assay. Sequence reads were collapsed and filtered to measure the absolute abundance of every unique TCRbeta CDR3 rearrangement. For each sample, productive Simpson clonality was calculated as the square root of Simpson's diversity index over productive rearrangements. What TCRdb holds here is the immuneACCESS table cut down to in-frame rearrangements. Part of the clones is not present; checked against another copy, under half of the missing clones reflect an unresolved V gene, and the others are unexplained. Clonal size and the V and J genes are those of that table, whereas D and trimming came from the DNA. The sample has about 150,000 clones on record, 80% to 90% of them singletons. The ten largest clones add up to roughly 7.2% of the sample.

The sequence links TRBV3-1 (or the pseudogene TRBV3-2) to TRBJ2-5; 9 bases in the junction line up with TRBD2. The sequenced sample was peripheral blood. The clonotype comes from a woman aged 45-60 years in a cohort sampled during active or convalescent COVID-19. The sequence in DNA is TGTGCCAGCAGCCAAGTGGCTAGCGGGGAACTAGCGCGTCAAGAGACCCAGTACTTC. Translated, it reads CASSQVASGELARQETQYF.